One and the same sample provided the 20 T cell receptor beta chains below, sequenced in a study of blood T cell repertoires in COVID-19. Repertoires were generated with immunoSEQ multiplex PCR, while TCRdb's copy carries only in-frame clones and drops some. The sample consists of about 130,000 clones, 70% to 85% of them appearing once. Sequencing used peripheral blood. These TCRs come from a woman aged 50 to 60 with acute or convalescent COVID-19.

V and J are TRBV4-1 and TRBJ1-4, with a weak D call TRBD1 (6 bases). The CDR3 is 16 residues long. The V end was cut by 4 bases, the J end by 4 bases, with 16 bases between. Germline CDR1 reads MGHRA; CDR2 reads YSYEKL. The CDR3 nucleotides are TGCGCCAGCAGCCGAGGAACGACAGGAATTAATGAAAAACTGTTTTTT. Translation gives CASSRGTTGINEKLFF.

The chain uses TRBV7-2 and TRBJ1-5; 8 bases agree with TRBD1. Trimming took 5 bases from V and 2 from J; bases not matched to a gene: 5. The CDR3 extends over 15 amino acids. Germline loops: CDR1 SGHTA, CDR2 FQGNSA. The CDR3 DNA follows: TGTGCCAGCAGCCCAGGGACAGGTGGCAATCAGCCCCAGCATTTT. Its protein is CASSPGTGGNQPQHF.

V gene TRBV6-1 combines with J gene TRBJ1-5; possibly TRBD1 for D (5 bases). Per germline, CDR1 MNHNS and CDR2 SASEGT. V lost 3 bases and J 2 bases, leaving 11 bases between the germline ends. This CDR3 is built from 15 residues. The CDR3 spells CASSEQGWGNQPQHF. In nucleotides, the CDR3 is TGTGCCAGCAGTGAGCAGGGATGGGGCAATCAGCCCCAGCATTTT.

This clone was seen once. The chain has TRBV6-5 and TRBJ1-3; D is possibly TRBD1 (5 bases). Germline V lookup: CDR1 MNHEY, CDR2 SVGAGI. The CDR3 is 15 amino acids. The V and J ends lost 4 bases and 2 bases respectively, with 12 bases between them. The CDR3 loop is CASSSGPHPGNTIYF. The CDR3 nucleotides are TGTGCCAGCAGTTCAGGGCCCCACCCTGGAAACACCATATATTTT.

The rearrangement uses TRBV6-1 and TRBJ1-5; 10 bases align to TRBD1. V trimming: 1 base; J trimming: 0 bases; junction bases outside the gene matches: 9. CDR1 is MNHNS and CDR2 is SASEGT in the germline V gene. The CDR3 length is 19 residues. CDR3 coding DNA: TGTGCCAGCAGTGAAGAAGGACAGGGGGGAAAACTTAGCAATCAGCCCCAGCATTTT. The encoded protein is CASSEEGQGGKLSNQPQHF.

V usage is TRBV5-6 and J usage is TRBJ2-3; D might be TRBD2 (5 bases). This CDR3 region has 16 residues. V shed 3 bases and J shed 1 base, with 15 bases lying between them. Germline-derived CDR1 and CDR2 are SGHDT and YYEEEE. CDR3 loop: CASSSRTRWGTDTQYF. The CDR3 bases are TGTGCCAGCAGCTCCAGGACTCGCTGGGGCACAGATACGCAGTATTTT.

This clone came up a few times. This chain links TRBV21-1 with TRBJ1-2; the table's D call, TRBD1, was not checked against the DNA. TRBV21-1 is deemed a pseudogene. The CDR3 covers 19 residues. CDR3 coding DNA: TGTGCCAGCACTGACAGGGGGGGACAGGCCTCACCCACTAACTATGGCTACACCTTC. Translating it yields CASTDRGGQASPTNYGYTF.

The rearrangement joins TRBV7-9 to TRBJ1-1, with D maybe TRBD1 (5 bases). This CDR3 contains 14 residues. Germline loops: CDR1 SEHNR, CDR2 FQNEAQ (reference sequence). Trimming stripped 6 bases from V and 4 bases from J, with 15 bases between. DNA of the CDR3: TGTGCCAGCAGGTTAACAGGTTTTGGCACTGAAGCTTTCTTT. Translation: CASRLTGFGTEAFF.

The V and J genes are TRBV4-2 and TRBJ1-6; D remains unclear. CDR1 is LGHNA, CDR2 YNFKEQ, per germline. This CDR3 spans 13 amino acids. Trimming stripped 0 bases from V and 10 bases from J, with 7 bases between. The CDR3 DNA reads as TGTGCCAGCAGCCAAGACAGTCAATCACCCCTCCACTTT. This gives the protein CASSQDSQSPLHF.

As to this clone: The germline gene is not matched at one end of the junction; a read error may be the cause. The rearrangement joins TRBV9 to TRBJ2-1, with a tentative D call TRBD2 (6 bases). The CDR3 has 17 residues. Germline V gene data show CDR1 as SGDLS and CDR2 as YYNGEE. DNA for the CDR3: TGTGCCAGCAGCGGGCGGGACCAGTCGGGCTACAAGAATGGGCAGTTCTTC. Protein sequence: CASSGRDQSGYKNGQFF.

The V and J genes are TRBV5-4 and TRBJ1-1; D is undetermined. CDR1 SGHNT and CDR2 YYREEE come from the germline V gene (reference sequence). The CDR3 runs 14 residues. Trimming left V 2 bases short and J 4 bases short, with 12 bases between. The CDR3 coding sequence is TGTGCCAGCAGCTTTGGGCATAAGCCCACTGAAGCTTTCTTT. Its protein product is CASSFGHKPTEAFF.

V gene TRBV19 combines with J gene TRBJ1-5; no definite D call. CDR3 size: 17 residues. The V end lost 4 bases, the J end lost 3 bases, and 19 bases lay between the germline ends. CDR1 is LNHDA, CDR2 SQIVND, per germline (reference sequence). The CDR3 loop reads CASSTDLRLDHNQPQHF. The CDR3 region has the DNA TGTGCCAGTAGTACAGATTTGCGGCTGGATCACAATCAGCCCCAGCATTTT.

The V and J genes are TRBV13 and TRBJ2-1; a weak D match, TRBD1 (6 bases). V lost 6 bases and J 8 bases, leaving 17 bases between the germline ends. CDR1 is PRHDT, CDR2 FYEKMQ, per germline (reference sequence). The CDR3 has 14 amino acids. CDR3 in amino acids: CASSGNRVPYEQFF. CDR3 sequence (DNA): TGTGCCAGCAGTGGCAACAGGGTCCCATATGAGCAGTTCTTC.

The genes are TRBV5-3 and TRBJ2-1, with 8 bases that match TRBD2. TRBV5-3 is given ORF status, its function remaining uncertain. J was trimmed by 7 bases and V by 2 bases; bases with no gene match: 5. This CDR3 contains 14 residues. This CDR3 is CARSLGLAWNEQFF. Here the CDR3 DNA reads TGTGCCAGAAGCTTAGGACTAGCTTGGAATGAGCAGTTCTTC.

The V and J genes are TRBV18 and TRBJ1-1, with D maybe TRBD1 (6 bases). The CDR3 runs to 13 residues. V dropped 6 bases and J dropped 1 base, with 9 bases sitting between them. Germline values: CDR1 KGHSH, CDR2 LQKENI. The CDR3 loop reads CASSKQGNTEAFF. CDR3 DNA: TGTGCCAGCTCCAAACAGGGGAACACTGAAGCTTTCTTT.

This chain uses TRBV6-5 with TRBJ1-1, with D possibly being TRBD1 (5 bases). V lost 6 bases to trimming and J lost 6 bases, with 8 bases between them. The CDR3 consists of 11 residues. Per germline, CDR1 MNHEY and CDR2 SVGAGI. CDR3 residues: CASSPGAEAFF. Here the CDR3 DNA reads TGTGCCAGCAGCCCGGGGGCTGAAGCTTTCTTT.

The rearrangement joins TRBV6-5 to TRBJ1-5; the match to TRBD1 covers 8 bases. The CDR3 is 14 amino acids. Trimming at V came to 6 bases and at J to 6 bases, leaving 7 bases not matched to a gene. Germline V gene sequence: CDR1 MNHEY, CDR2 SVGAGI. The CDR3 DNA sequence: TGTGCCAGCAGAGGACAGGGCCCAAGTCAGCCCCAGCATTTT. It is translated as CASRGQGPSQPQHF.

A single count supports this clone. The J gene is TRBJ2-7, the V gene TRBV19; TRBD2 agrees at 7 bases. The CDR3 is made up of 13 amino acids. The germline CDR1 and CDR2 sequences are LNHDA and SQIVND (reference sequence). V shed 6 bases and J 2 bases; nucleotides not matched to a gene: 4. CDR3: CASSRAGTYEQYF. The CDR3 region has the DNA TGTGCCAGTAGCAGAGCGGGGACCTACGAGCAGTACTTC.

The rearrangement uses TRBV7-2 and TRBJ2-1, with TRBD1 matching over 10 bases. The trim removed 5 bases at V and 0 bases at J, leaving 7 bases unmatched. The germline CDR1 and CDR2 sequences are SGHTA and FQGNSA. CDR3 size: 17 residues. CDR3 sequence reads: CASSTARTGGSYNEQFF. CDR3 DNA sequence: TGTGCCAGCAGCACGGCGCGGACAGGGGGCTCCTACAATGAGCAGTTCTTC.

This sequence joins TRBV21-1 and TRBJ1-5; the D segment call TRBD1 is taken from the table without a DNA check. TRBV21-1 is flagged as a pseudogene. This CDR3 contains 14 residues. CDR3 nucleotide sequence: TGTGCCAGTGGACAGGGGGCTAGCAATCAGCCCCAGCATTTT. Protein sequence: CASGQGASNQPQHF.